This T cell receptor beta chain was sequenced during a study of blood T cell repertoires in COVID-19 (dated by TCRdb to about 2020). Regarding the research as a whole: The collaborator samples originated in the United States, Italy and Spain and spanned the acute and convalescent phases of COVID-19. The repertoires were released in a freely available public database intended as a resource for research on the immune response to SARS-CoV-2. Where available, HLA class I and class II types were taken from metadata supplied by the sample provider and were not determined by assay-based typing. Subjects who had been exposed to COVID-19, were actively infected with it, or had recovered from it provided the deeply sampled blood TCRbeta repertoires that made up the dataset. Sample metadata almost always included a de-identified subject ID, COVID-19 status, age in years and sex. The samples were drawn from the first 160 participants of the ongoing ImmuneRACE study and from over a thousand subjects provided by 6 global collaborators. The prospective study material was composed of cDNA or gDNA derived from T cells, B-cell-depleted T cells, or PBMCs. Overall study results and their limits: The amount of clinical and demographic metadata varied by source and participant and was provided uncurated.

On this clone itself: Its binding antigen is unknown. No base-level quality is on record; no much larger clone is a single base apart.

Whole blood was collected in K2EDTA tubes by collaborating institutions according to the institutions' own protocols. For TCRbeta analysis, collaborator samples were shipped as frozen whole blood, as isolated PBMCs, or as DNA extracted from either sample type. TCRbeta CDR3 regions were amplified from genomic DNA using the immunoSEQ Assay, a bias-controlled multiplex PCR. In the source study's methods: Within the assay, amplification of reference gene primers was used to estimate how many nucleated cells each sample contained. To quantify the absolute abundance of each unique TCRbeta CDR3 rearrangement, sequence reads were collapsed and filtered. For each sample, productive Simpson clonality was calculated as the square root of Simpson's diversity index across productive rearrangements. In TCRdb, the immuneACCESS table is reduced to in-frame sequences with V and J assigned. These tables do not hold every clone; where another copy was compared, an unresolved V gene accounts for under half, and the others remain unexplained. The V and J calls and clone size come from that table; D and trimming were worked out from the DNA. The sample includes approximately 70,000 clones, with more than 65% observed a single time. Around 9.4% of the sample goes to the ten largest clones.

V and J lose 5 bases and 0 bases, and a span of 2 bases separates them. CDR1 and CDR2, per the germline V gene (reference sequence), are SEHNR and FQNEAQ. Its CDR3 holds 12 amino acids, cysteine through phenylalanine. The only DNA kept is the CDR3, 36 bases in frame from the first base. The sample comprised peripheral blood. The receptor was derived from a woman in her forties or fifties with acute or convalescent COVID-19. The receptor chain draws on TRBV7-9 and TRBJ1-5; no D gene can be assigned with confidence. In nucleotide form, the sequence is TGTGCCAGCAGCCTTAGCAATCAGCCCCAGCATTTT. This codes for CASSLSNQPQHF. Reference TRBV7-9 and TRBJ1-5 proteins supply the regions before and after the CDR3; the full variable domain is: DTGVSQNPRHKITKRGQNVTFRCDPISEHNRLYWYRQTLGQGPEFLTYFQNEAQLEKSRLLSDRFSAERPKGSFSTLEIQRTEQGDSAMYLCASSLSNQPQHFGDGTRLSIL.